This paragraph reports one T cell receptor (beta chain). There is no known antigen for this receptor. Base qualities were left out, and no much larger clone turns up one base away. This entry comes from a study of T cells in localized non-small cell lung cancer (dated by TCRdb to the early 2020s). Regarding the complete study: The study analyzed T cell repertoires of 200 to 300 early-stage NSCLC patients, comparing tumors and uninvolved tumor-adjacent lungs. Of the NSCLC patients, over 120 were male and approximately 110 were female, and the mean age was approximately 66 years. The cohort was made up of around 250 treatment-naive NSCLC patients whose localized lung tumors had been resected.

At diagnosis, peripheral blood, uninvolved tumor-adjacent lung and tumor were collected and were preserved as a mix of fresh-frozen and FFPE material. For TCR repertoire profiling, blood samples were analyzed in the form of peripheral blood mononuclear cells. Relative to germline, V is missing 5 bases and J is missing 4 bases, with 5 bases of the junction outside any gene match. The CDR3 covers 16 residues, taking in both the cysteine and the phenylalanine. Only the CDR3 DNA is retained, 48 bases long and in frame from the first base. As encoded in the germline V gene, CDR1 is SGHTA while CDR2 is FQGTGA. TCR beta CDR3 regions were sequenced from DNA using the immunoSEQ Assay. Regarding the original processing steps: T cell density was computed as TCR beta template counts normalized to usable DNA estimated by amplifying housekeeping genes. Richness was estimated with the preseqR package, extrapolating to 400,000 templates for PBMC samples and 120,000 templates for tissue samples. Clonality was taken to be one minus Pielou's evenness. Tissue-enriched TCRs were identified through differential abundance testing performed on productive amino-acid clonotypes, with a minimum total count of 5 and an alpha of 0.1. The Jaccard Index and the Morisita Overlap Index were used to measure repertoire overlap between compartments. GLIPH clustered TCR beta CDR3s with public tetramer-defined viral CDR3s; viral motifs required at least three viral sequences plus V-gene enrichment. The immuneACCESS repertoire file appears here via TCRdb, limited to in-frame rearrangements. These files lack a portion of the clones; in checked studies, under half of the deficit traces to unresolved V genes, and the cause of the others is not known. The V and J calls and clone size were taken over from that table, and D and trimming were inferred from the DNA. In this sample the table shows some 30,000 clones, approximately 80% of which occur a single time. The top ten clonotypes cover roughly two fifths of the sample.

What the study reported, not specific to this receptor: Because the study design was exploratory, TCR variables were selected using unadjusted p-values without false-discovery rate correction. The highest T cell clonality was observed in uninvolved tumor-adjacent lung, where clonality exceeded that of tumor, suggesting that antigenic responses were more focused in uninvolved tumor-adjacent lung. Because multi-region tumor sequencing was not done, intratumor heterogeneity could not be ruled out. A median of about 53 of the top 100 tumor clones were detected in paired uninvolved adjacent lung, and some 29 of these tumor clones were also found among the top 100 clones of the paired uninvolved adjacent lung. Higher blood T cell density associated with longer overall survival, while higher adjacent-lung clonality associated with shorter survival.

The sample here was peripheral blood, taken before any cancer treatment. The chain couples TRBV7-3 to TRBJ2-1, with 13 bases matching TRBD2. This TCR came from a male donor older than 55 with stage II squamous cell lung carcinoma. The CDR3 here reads CASSPRTSGGYNEQFF. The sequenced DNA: TGTGCCAGCAGCCCACGGACTAGCGGGGGTTACAATGAGCAGTTCTTC.